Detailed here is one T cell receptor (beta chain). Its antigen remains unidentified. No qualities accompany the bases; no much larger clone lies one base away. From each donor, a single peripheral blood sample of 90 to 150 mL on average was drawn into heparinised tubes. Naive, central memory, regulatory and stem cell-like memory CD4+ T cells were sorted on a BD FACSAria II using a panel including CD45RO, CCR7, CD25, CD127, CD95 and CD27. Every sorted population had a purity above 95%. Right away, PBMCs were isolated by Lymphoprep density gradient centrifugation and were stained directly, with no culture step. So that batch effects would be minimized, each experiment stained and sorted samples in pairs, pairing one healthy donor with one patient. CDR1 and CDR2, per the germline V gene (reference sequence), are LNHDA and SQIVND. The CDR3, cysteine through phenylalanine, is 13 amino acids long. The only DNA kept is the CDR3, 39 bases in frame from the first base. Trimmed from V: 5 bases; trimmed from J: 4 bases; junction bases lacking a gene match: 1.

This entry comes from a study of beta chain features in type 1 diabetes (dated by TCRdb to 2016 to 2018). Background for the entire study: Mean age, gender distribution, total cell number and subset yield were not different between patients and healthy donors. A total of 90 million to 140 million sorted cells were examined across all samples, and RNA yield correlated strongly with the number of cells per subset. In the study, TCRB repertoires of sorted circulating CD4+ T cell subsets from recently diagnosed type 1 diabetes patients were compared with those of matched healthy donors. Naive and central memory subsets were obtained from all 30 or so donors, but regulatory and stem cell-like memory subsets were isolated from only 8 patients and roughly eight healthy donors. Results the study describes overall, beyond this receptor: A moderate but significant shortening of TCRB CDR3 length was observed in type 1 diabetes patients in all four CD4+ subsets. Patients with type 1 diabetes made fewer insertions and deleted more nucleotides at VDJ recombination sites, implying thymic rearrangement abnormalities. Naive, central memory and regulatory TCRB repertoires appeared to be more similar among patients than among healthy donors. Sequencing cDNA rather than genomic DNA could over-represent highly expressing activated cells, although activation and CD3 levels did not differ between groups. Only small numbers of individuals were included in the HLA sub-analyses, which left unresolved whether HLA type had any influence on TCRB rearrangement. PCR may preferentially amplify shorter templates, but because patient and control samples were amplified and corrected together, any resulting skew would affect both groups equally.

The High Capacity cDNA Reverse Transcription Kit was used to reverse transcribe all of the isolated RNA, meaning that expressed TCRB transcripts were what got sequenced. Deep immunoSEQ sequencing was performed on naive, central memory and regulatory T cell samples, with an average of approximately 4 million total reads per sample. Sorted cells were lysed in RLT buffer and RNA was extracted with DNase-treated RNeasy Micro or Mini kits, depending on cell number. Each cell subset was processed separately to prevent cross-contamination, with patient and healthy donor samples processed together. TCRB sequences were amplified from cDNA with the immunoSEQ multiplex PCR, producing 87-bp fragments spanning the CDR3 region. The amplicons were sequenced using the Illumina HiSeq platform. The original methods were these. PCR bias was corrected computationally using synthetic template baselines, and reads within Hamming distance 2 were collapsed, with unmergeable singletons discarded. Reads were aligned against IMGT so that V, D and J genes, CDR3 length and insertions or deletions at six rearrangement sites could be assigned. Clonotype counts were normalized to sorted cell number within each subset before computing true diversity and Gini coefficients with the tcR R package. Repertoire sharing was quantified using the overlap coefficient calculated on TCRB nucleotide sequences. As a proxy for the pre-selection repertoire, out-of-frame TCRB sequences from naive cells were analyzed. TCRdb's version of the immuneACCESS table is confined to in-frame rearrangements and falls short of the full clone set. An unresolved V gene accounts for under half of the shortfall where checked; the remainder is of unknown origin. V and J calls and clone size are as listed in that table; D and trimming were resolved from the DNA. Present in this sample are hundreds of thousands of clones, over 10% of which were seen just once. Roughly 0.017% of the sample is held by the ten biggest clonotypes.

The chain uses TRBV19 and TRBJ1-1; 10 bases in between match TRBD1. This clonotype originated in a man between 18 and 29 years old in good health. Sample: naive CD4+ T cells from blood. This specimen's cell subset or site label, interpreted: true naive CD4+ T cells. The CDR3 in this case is CASSGQGGTEAFF. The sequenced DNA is TGTGCCAGTAGTGGACAGGGGGGCACTGAAGCTTTCTTT.